The source of this T cell receptor beta chain is a study of blood T cell repertoires in COVID-19. Sequencing was performed with immunoSEQ multiplex PCR; in TCRdb, only in-frame clones are kept and a portion is missing. This sample has fewer than 150,000 clones, with 75% to 90% found just once. Germline lookup yields CDR1 SGHVS and CDR2 FQNEAQ. V lost 6 bases to trimming and J lost 4 bases, with 18 bases between them. The CDR3 runs 15 residues. The rearrangement links TRBV7-8 to TRBJ1-2, with D perhaps TRBD1 (6 bases). The receptor was isolated from a woman aged 60-70 years with COVID-19, enrolled during active disease. The material sequenced was peripheral blood. This CDR3 is CASSLEVGGGYGYTF. DNA of the CDR3: TGTGCCAGCAGTCTAGAGGTTGGGGGCGGCTATGGCTACACCTTC.